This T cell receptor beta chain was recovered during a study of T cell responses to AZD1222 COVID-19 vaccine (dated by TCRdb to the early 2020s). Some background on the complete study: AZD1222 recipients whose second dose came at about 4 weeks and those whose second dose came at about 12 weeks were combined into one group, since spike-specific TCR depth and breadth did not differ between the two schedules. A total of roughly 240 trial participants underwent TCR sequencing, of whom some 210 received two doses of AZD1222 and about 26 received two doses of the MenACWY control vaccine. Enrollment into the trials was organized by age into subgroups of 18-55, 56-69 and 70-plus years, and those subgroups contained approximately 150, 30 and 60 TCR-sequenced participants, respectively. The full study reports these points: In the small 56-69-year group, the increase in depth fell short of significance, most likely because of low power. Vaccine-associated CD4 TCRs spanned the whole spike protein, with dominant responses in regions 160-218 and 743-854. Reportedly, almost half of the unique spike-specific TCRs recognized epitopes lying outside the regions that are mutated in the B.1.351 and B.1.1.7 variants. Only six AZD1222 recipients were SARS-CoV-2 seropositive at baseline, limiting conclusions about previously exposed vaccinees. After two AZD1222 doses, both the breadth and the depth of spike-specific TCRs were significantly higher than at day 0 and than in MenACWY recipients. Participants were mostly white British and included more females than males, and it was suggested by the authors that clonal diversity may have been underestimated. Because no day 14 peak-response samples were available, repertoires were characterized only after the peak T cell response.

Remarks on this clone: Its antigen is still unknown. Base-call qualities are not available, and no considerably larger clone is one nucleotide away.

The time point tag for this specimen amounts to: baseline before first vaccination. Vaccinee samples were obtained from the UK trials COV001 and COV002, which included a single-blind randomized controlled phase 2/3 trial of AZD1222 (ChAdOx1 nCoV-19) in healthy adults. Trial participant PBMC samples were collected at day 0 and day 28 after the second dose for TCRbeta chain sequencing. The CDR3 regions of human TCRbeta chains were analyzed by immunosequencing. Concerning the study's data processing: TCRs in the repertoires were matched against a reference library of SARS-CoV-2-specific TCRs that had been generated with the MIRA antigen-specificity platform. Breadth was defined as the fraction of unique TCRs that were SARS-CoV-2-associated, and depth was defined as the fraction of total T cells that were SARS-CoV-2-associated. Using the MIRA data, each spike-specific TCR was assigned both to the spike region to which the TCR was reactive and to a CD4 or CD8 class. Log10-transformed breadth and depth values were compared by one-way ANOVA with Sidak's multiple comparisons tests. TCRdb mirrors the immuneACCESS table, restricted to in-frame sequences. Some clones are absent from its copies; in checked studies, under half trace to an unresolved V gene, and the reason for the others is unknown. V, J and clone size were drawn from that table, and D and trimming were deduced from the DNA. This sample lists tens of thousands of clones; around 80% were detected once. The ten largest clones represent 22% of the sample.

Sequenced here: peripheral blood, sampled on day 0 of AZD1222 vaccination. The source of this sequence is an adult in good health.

The DNA sequence is given as TGTGCCAGCAGCTTGGGTGGCGGCCTAAGGAACACCGGGGAGCTGTTTTTT. Translated, it gives CASSLGGGLRNTGELFF. The chain joins TRBV5-4 to TRBJ2-2; the D gene remains uncertain. Including cysteine and phenylalanine, the CDR3 has 17 amino acids. The read is trimmed to its CDR3 DNA, 51 bases read in frame from base 1. As encoded in the germline V gene (reference sequence), CDR1 is SGHNT while CDR2 is YYREEE. The junction carries 13 bases between V and J, which are trimmed by 0 bases and 1 base respectively.